Below, 21 T cell receptor beta chains from the same sample are listed, as sequenced in a study of cytomegalovirus exposure and HLA in healthy donors. The PCR ran on 60 Vbeta and 13 Jbeta primers. Using immunoSEQ multiplex PCR, the repertoire was profiled, and TCRdb retains in-frame clones only, with some absent. Counted here are roughly 140,000 clones, 75% to 85% occurring once; the ten biggest clones make up about 5%. The specimen was PBMCs. These receptors all come from a man between 40 and 49 years old in good health and CMV-seronegative.

With regard to this clone: The identical CDR3 is also encoded by other nucleotide sequences in the sample. J is TRBJ2-5 and V is TRBV7-2; D is possibly TRBD2 (6 bases). V lost 1 base and J 5 bases, leaving 11 bases between the germline ends. The CDR3 runs to 14 residues. Germline V gives CDR1 SGHTA, CDR2 FQGNSA. In DNA form, the CDR3 reads TGTGCCAGCAGCTTAGTACTAGCTGGGGAGACCCAGTACTTC. Residues: CASSLVLAGETQYF.

The V call is TRBV28, the J call TRBJ1-1, with a weak D call TRBD1 (5 bases). CDR1 MDHEN and CDR2 SYDVKM come from the germline V gene. Trimming removed 5 bases at V and 0 bases at J, with 16 bases between. This CDR3 contains 16 residues. The CDR3 DNA reads as TGTGCCAGCAGTCCAGCGACAGATTACATGAACACTGAAGCTTTCTTT. Its protein is CASSPATDYMNTEAFF.

This sequence joins TRBV6-5 and TRBJ1-2; a weak D match, TRBD1 (6 bases). The length of the CDR3 is 12 residues. Deletions cut 6 bases from V and 4 bases from J, with 9 bases between. CDR1 is MNHEY and CDR2 is SVGAGI in the germline V gene. The DNA of the CDR3 is TGTGCCAGCAGCCCGGACAGCTATGGCTACACCTTC. As protein: CASSPDSYGYTF.

The chain links TRBV6-5 to TRBJ1-5; 8 bases match TRBD1. Germline trimming cut 5 bases from V and 6 bases from J; bases unmatched to any gene: 6. From germline, CDR1 is MNHEY and CDR2 SVGAGI. This CDR3 spans 14 amino acids. DNA of the CDR3: TGTGCCAGCAGTCCCCCAGGGGGCGGTCAGCCCCAGCATTTT. This sequence encodes CASSPPGGGQPQHF.

The chain links TRBV14 to TRBJ2-3; 9 bases map to TRBD1. With V trimmed by 4 bases and J by 0 bases, 5 bases remained unmatched. The CDR3 has 16 amino acids. The germline CDR1 and CDR2 sequences are SGHDN and FVKESK. CDR3 residues: CASSLQGASSTDTQYF. The CDR3 DNA follows: TGTGCCAGCAGCCTACAGGGGGCTTCTAGCACAGATACGCAGTATTTT.

A remark on this clone: One junction end does not reproduce the germline sequence, and a read error may be involved. The rearrangement uses TRBV18 and TRBJ1-4; 9 bases line up with TRBD1. In germline, CDR1 is KGHSH, CDR2 LQKENI. There are 15 residues in the CDR3. CDR3 protein: CASSPTQGAREKLLF. The CDR3 nucleotides read TGTGCCAGCTCACCAACACAGGGGGCGCGTGAAAAACTGCTTTTT. Full variable domain (outside the CDR3, taken from reference TRBV18 and TRBJ1-4): NAGVMQNPRHLVRRRGQEARLRCSPMKGHSHVYWYRQLPEEGLKFMVYLQKENIIDESGMPKERFSAEFPKEGPSILRIQQVVRGDSAAYFCASSPTQGAREKLLFGSGTQLSVL.

J is TRBJ2-7 and V is TRBV4-1; TRBD2 matches at 7 bases. The CDR3 extends over 15 amino acids. J was trimmed by 2 bases and V by 1 base; bases with no gene match: 5. Germline values: CDR1 MGHRA, CDR2 YSYEKL. CDR3 coding DNA: TGCGCCAGCAGCCAAGGGGGGGGGTTCGCCTACGAGCAGTACTTC. Protein product: CASSQGGGFAYEQYF.

This sequence joins TRBV23-1 and TRBJ2-3; 8 bases map to TRBD1. TRBV23-1 is an open reading frame whose function is uncertain. The CDR3 totals 16 residues. V lost 0 bases, J lost 4 bases, and 6 bases stayed unmatched. The CDR3 region is CASSQSDRGSADTQYF. The CDR3, as DNA: TGCGCCAGCAGTCAATCTGACAGGGGAAGCGCAGATACGCAGTATTTT.

The chain joins TRBV27 to TRBJ2-1, with 7 bases identical to TRBD1. CDR3 length: 15 residues. Germline V lookup: CDR1 MNHEY, CDR2 SMNVEV (reference sequence). Trimming at V came to 4 bases and at J to 6 bases, leaving 9 bases not matched to a gene. CDR3 DNA sequence: TGTGCCAGCAGTTCTCAACCGGGACAGACCAATGAGCAGTTCTTC. It encodes CASSSQPGQTNEQFF.

The genes are TRBV19 and TRBJ1-5; 8 nucleotides align to TRBD1. Germline trimming cut 4 bases from V and 0 bases from J; bases unmatched to any gene: 5. This CDR3 has 16 amino acids. Germline-derived CDR1 and CDR2 are LNHDA and SQIVND (reference sequence). CDR3 DNA: TGTGCCAGTAGTAGGACAGGGACAAATAGCAATCAGCCCCAGCATTTT. Amino acid sequence: CASSRTGTNSNQPQHF. Together with reference TRBV19 and TRBJ1-5, the CDR3 gives the full variable domain: DGGITQSPKYLFRKEGQNVTLSCEQNLNHDAMYWYRQDPGQGLRLIYYSQIVNDFQKGDIAEGYSVSREKKESFPLTVTSAQKNPTAFYLCASSRTGTNSNQPQHFGDGTRLSIL.

The chain couples TRBV6-7 to TRBJ1-1, with D perhaps TRBD1 (5 bases). TRBV6-7 is an ORF, with its function uncertain. V was clipped by 2 bases and J by 6 bases, with 16 bases between them. There are 15 residues in the CDR3. In nucleotides, the CDR3 is TGTGCCAGCAGTTACCCGACGGGGACTGGGGCTGAAGCTTTCTTT. Protein sequence: CASSYPTGTGAEAFF.

The rearrangement links TRBV6-4 to TRBJ2-3; 12 nucleotides agree with TRBD2. The CDR3 spans 16 residues. With V trimmed by 0 bases and J by 4 bases, 2 bases remained unmatched. Germline assignment: CDR1 MRHNA and CDR2 SNTAGT. The CDR3 DNA reads as TGTGCCAGCAGTGACTCGGCTAGCGGGGGGGCAGATACGCAGTATTTT. This translates into CASSDSASGGADTQYF.

The chain is built from TRBV10-2 and TRBJ1-2, with TRBD1 matching 9 bases. Germline-derived CDR1 and CDR2 are WSHSY and SAAADI. V was clipped by 6 bases and J by 4 bases; unmatched bases: 6. The CDR3 runs to 14 residues. The CDR3 sequence: CASRGDRAFYGYTF. The CDR3 nucleotides read TGCGCCAGCAGGGGGGACAGGGCTTTCTATGGCTACACCTTC.

This chain joins TRBV19 and TRBJ1-5, with a weak D call TRBD1 (5 bases). Germline V lookup: CDR1 LNHDA, CDR2 SQIVND (reference sequence). Trimming removed 5 bases from V and 2 bases from J, with 13 bases in between. This CDR3 has 15 amino acids. The CDR3 DNA reads as TGTGCCAGTAGTCCCCCAGGGTTAGGCAATCAGCCCCAGCATTTT. Encoded protein: CASSPPGLGNQPQHF.

The V gene is TRBV5-4, the J gene TRBJ2-7; D perhaps matches TRBD1 (6 bases). This CDR3 region has 14 residues. Germline V lookup: CDR1 SGHNT, CDR2 YYREEE (reference sequence). Between the trimmed V and J ends, which lost 4 bases and 5 bases, there was a span of 16 bases. The CDR3 region is CASSVLNRVHEQYF. CDR3 sequence (DNA): TGTGCCAGCAGCGTCCTGAACAGGGTTCACGAGCAGTACTTC. Drawing the rest from reference TRBV5-4 and TRBJ2-7, the complete variable domain is ETGVTQSPTHLIKTRGQQVTLRCSSQSGHNTVSWYQQALGQGPQFIFQYYREEENGRGNFPPRFSGLQFPNYSSELNVNALELDDSALYLCASSVLNRVHEQYFGPGTRLTVT.

The CDR3 nucleotides are TGTGCCAGCAGTCCTCAGGTACCGAACACTGAAGCTTTCTTT. This codes for CASSPQVPNTEAFF. The rearrangement uses TRBV27 and TRBJ1-1; D gene uncertain. The CDR3 consists of 14 residues. V dropped 5 bases and J dropped 1 base, with 11 bases sitting between them. In germline, CDR1 is MNHEY, CDR2 SMNVEV (reference sequence).

J is TRBJ1-4 and V is TRBV5-5; D is perhaps TRBD1 (6 bases). The length of the CDR3 is 15 residues. The germline V gene has CDR1 SGHKS and CDR2 YYEKEE (reference sequence). V lost 0 bases and J lost 5, with 11 bases in between. CDR3 sequence (DNA): TGTGCCAGCAGCTTGGTAGGGACACAGAATGAAAAACTGTTTTTT. This sequence encodes CASSLVGTQNEKLFF.

The gene calls are TRBV7-2 and TRBJ2-7; 16 bases line up with TRBD2. There are 18 residues in the CDR3. Per the germline V gene, CDR1 is SGHTA and CDR2 is FQGNSA. Trimming removed 4 bases from V and 5 bases from J; junction bases left unmatched: 11. CDR3 DNA: TGTGCCAGCAGCTCGGGACTAGCGGGGGGGCTCTACGGCGACGAGCAGTACTTC. Translated: CASSSGLAGGLYGDEQYF.

The V call is TRBV4-1, the J call TRBJ1-2, with 7 positions matching TRBD1. This CDR3 has 15 amino acids. V trimming: 1 base; J trimming: 3 bases; junction bases outside the gene matches: 5. Germline-derived CDR1 and CDR2 are MGHRA and YSYEKL. CDR3 residues: CASSQVGRGDYGYTF. The CDR3 nucleotides read TGCGCCAGCAGCCAAGTTGGCAGGGGGGACTATGGCTACACCTTC.

The V and J genes are TRBV4-1 and TRBJ2-5; tentatively, D is TRBD2 (6 bases). Germline CDR1 and CDR2: MGHRA and YSYEKL. This CDR3 comprises 16 residues. V gave up 4 bases and J gave up 0 bases, with 15 bases separating them. The CDR3 here is CASSRVLRGNQETQYF. Written as DNA, the CDR3 is TGCGCCAGCAGCCGCGTTCTACGGGGGAACCAAGAGACCCAGTACTTC.

DNA for the CDR3: TGTGCCAGCAGTTTTCGGACTAGCGGGTTTGCAGATACGCAGTATTTT. It encodes CASSFRTSGFADTQYF. The V gene is TRBV6-5, the J gene TRBJ2-3; 11 bases align to TRBD2. V trimming: 4 bases; J trimming: 4 bases; junction bases outside the gene matches: 7. The CDR3 extends over 16 amino acids. From germline, CDR1 is MNHEY and CDR2 SVGAGI.